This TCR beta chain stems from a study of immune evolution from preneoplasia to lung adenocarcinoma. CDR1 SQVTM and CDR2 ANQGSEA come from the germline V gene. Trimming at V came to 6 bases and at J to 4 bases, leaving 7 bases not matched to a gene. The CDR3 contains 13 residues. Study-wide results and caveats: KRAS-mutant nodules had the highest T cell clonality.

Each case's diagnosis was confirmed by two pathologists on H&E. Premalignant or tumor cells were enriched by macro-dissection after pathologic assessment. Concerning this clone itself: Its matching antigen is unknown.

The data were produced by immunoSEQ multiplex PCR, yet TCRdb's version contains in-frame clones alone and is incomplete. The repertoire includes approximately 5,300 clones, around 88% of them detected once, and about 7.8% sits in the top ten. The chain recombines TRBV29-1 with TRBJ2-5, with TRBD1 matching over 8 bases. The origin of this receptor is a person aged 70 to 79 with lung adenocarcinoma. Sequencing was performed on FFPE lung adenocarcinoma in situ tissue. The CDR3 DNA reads TGCAGCGTCGGACAGGGTGGGGGAGAGACCCAGTACTTC. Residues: CSVGQGGGETQYF.